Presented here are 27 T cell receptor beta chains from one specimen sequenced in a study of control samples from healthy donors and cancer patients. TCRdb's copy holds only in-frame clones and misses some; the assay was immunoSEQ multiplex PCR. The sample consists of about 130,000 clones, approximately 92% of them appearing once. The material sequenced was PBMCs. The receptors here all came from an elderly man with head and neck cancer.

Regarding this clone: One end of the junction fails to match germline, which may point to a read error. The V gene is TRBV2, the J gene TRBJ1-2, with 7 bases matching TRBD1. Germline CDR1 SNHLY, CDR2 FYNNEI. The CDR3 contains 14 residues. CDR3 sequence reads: CASSEVIPSGTEIF. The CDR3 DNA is TGTGCCAGCAGTGAAGTAATACCTTCCGGGACAGAGATCTTC. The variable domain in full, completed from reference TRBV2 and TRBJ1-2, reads EPEVTQTPSHQVTQMGQEVILRCVPISNHLYFYWYRQILGQKVEFLVSFYNNEISEKSEIFDDQFSVERPDGSNFTLKIRSTKLEDSAMYFCASSEVIPSGTEIFGSGTRLTVV.

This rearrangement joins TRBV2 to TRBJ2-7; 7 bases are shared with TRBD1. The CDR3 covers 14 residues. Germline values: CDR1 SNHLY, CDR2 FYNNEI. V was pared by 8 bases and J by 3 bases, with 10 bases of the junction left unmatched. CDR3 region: CASLAGTVHYEQYF. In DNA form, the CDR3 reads TGTGCCAGCTTGGCCGGGACAGTCCACTACGAGCAGTACTTC.

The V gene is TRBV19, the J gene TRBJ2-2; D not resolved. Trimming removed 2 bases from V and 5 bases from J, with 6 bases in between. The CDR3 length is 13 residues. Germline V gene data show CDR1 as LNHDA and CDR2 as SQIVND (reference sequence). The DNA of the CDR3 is TGTGCCAGTAGTATACACGGTACCGGGGAGCTGTTTTTT. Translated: CASSIHGTGELFF.

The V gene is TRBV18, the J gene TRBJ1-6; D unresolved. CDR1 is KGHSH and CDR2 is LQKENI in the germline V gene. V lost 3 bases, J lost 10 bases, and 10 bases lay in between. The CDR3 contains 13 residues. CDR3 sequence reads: CASSPDVESPLHF. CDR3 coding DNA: TGTGCCAGCTCACCTGACGTGGAGTCACCCCTCCACTTT. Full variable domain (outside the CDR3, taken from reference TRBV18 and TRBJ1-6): NAGVMQNPRHLVRRRGQEARLRCSPMKGHSHVYWYRQLPEEGLKFMVYLQKENIIDESGMPKERFSAEFPKEGPSILRIQQVVRGDSAAYFCASSPDVESPLHFGNGTRLTVT.

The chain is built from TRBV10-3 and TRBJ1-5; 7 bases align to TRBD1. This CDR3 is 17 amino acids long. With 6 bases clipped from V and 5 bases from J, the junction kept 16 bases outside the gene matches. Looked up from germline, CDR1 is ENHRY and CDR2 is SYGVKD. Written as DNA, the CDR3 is TGTGCCATCAGCGGAGAAGGACAGGACCCCGAACATCAGCCCCAGCATTTT. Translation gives CAISGEGQDPEHQPQHF.

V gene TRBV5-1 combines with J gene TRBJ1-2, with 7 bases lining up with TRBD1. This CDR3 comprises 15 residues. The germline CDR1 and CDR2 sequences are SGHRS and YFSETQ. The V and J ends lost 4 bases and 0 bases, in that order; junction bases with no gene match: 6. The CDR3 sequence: CASSMGQPTNYGYTF. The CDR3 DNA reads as TGCGCCAGCAGCATGGGACAGCCGACTAACTATGGCTACACCTTC.

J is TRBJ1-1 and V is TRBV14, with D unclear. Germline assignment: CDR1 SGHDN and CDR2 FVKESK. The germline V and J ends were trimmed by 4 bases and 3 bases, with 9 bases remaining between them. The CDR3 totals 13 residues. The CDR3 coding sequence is TGTGCCAGCAGCCGTGTACGGGACACTGAAGCTTTCTTT. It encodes CASSRVRDTEAFF.

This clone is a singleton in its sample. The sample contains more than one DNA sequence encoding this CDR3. The CDR3 DNA follows: TGCGCCAGCTCACCGGGACAGGGGAATTCACCCCTCCACTTT. Its translation is CASSPGQGNSPLHF. The chain carries TRBV5-1 and TRBJ1-6; 10 positions agree with TRBD1. The J segment lost 7 bases and the V segment lost 7 bases, leaving 5 bases of the junction unmatched. Germline V CDR1 and CDR2: SGHRS, YFSETQ. The CDR3 is 14 residues long.

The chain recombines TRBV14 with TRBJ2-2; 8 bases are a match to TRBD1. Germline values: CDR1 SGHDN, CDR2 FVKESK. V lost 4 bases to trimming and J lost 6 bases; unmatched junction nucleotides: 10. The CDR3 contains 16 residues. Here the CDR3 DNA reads TGTGCCAGCAGCCTTATTGGCAGGGGGCTTTCCGGGGAGCTGTTTTTT. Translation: CASSLIGRGLSGELFF.

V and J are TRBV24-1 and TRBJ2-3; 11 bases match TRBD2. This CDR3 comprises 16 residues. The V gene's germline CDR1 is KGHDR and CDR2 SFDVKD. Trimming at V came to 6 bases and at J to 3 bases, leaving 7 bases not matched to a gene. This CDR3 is CATSILAGGLTDTQYF. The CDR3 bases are TGTGCCACCAGTATCCTAGCGGGGGGCCTGACAGATACGCAGTATTTT.

The DNA for the CDR3 is TGCAGCGTTGCCCCGACAGGGGAGCAGGAGACCCAGTACTTC. It encodes CSVAPTGEQETQYF. The J gene is TRBJ2-5, the V gene TRBV29-1, with 8 bases lining up with TRBD1. CDR1 and CDR2 (germline): SQVTM, ANQGSEA. This CDR3 has 14 residues. The J segment lost 5 bases and the V segment lost 4 bases, leaving 9 bases of the junction unmatched.

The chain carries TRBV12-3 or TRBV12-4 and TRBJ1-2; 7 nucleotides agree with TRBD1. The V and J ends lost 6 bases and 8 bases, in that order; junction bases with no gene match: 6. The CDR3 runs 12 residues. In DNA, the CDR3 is TGTGCCAGCAGGAGACAGGGAGGAGGCTACACCTTC. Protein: CASRRQGGGYTF.

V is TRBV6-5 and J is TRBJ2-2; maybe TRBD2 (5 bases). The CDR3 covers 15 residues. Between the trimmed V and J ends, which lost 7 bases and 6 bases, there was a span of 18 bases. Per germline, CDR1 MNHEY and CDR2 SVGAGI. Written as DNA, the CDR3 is TGTGCCAGCACCCGGCGGGTAGGAATGTCCGGGGAGCTGTTTTTT. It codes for CASTRRVGMSGELFF.

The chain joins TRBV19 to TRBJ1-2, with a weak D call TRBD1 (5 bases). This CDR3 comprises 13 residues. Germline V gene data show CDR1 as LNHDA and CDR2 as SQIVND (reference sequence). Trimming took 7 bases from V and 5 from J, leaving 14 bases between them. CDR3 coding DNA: TGTGCCAGTACCCAGTGGGACCTGTATGGCTACACCTTC. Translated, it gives CASTQWDLYGYTF.

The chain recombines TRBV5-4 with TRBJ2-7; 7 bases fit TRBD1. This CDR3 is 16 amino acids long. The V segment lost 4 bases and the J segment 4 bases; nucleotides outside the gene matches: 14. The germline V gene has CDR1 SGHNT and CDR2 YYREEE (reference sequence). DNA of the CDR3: TGTGCCAGCAGCCGTCCCGGGACAGCGTCGGGGTACGAGCAGTACTTC. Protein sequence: CASSRPGTASGYEQYF.

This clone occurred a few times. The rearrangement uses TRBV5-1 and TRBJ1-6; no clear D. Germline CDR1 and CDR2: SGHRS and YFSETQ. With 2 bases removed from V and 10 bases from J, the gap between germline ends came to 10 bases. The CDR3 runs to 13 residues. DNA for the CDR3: TGCGCCAGCAGCTTTGCAGTTGGCTCACCCCTCCACTTT. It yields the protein CASSFAVGSPLHF.

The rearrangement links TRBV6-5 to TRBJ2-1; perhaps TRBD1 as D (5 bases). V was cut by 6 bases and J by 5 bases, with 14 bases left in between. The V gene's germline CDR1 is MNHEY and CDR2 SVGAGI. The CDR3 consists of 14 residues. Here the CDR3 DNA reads TGTGCCAGCAGCCCCAGGGCCTTCGACAATGAGCAGTTCTTC. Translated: CASSPRAFDNEQFF.

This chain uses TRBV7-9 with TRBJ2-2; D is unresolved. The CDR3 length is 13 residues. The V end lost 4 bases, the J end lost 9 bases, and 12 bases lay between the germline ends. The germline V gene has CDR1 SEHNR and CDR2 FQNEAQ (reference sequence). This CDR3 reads CASSSASKRELFF. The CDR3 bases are TGTGCCAGCAGCTCTGCATCGAAGAGGGAGCTGTTTTTT.

For the CDR3, the DNA is TGTGCCAGCAGCTTAGTCCCCGGGGAGCTGTTTTTT. As protein: CASSLVPGELFF. The rearrangement uses TRBV11-2 and TRBJ2-2; D unresolved. The CDR3 is 12 amino acids. Trimming cost V 1 base and J 6 bases, with 3 bases left between them. Germline-derived CDR1 and CDR2 are SGHAT and FQNNGV. The full variable domain, rest sourced from reference TRBV11-2 and TRBJ2-2, is EAGVAQSPRYKIIEKRQSVAFWCNPISGHATLYWYQQILGQGPKLLIQFQNNGVVDDSQLPKDRFSAERLKGVDSTLKIQPAKLEDSAVYLCASSLVPGELFFGEGSRLTVL.

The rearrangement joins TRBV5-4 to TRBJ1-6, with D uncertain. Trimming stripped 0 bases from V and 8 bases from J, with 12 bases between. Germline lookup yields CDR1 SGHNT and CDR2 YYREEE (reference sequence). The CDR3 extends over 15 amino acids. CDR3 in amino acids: CASSLAGGRDSPLHF. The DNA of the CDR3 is TGTGCCAGCAGCTTGGCCGGAGGGCGGGATTCACCCCTCCACTTT.

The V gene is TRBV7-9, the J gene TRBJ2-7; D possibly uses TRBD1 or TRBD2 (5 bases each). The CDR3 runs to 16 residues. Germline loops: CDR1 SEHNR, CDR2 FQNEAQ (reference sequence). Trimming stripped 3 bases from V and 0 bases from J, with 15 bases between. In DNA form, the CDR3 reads TGTGCCAGCAGCTTCTCGTACGAGGGGTTCTCCTACGAGCAGTACTTC. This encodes CASSFSYEGFSYEQYF.

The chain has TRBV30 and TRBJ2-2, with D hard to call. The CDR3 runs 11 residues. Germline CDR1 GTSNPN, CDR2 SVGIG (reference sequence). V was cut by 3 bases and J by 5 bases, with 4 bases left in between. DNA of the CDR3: TGTGCCTGGAGCGAGACCGGGGAGCTGTTTTTT. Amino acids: CAWSETGELFF.

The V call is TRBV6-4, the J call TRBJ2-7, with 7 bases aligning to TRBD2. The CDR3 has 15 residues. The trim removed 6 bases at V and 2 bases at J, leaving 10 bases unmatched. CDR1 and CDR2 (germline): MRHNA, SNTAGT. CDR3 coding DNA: TGTGCCAGCAGCAGAGATGTTGGGGGGGCCTACGAGCAGTACTTC. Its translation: CASSRDVGGAYEQYF.

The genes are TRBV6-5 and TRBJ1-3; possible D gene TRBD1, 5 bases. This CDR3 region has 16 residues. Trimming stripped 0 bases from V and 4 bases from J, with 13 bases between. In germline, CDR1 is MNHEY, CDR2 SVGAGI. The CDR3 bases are TGTGCCAGCAGTTACTCGACTGGGGCTGGGGGAAACACCATATATTTT. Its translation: CASSYSTGAGGNTIYF.

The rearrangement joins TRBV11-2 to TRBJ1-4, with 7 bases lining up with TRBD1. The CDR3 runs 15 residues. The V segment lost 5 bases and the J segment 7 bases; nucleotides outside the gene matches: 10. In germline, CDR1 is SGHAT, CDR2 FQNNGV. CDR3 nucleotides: TGTGCCAGCAGCCGCGACAGGGCCTGGAGTGAAAAACTGTTTTTT. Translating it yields CASSRDRAWSEKLFF.

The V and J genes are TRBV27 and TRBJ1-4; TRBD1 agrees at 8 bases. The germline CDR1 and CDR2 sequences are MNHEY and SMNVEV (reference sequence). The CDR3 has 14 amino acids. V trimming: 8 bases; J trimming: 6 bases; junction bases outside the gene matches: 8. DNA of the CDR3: TGTGCCAGCGGTCGGACAGGGTGGGATGAAAAACTGTTTTTT. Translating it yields CASGRTGWDEKLFF.

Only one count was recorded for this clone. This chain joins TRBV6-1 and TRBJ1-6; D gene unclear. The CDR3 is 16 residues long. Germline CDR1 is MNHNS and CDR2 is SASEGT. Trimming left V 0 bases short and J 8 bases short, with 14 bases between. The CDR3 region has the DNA TGTGCCAGCAGTGAAGCATTGAGTAACTGGGATTCACCCCTCCACTTT. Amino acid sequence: CASSEALSNWDSPLHF.